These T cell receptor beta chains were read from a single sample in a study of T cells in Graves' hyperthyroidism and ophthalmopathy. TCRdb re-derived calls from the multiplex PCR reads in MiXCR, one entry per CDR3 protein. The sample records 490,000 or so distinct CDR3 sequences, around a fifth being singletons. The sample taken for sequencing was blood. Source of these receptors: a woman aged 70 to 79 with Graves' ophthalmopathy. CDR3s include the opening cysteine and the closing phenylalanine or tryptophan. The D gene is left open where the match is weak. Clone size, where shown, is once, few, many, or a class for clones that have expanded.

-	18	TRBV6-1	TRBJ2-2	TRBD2	TGTGCCAGCGGGAGGGGGTTAGGTACGGGAGGGGACACCGGGGAGCTGTTTTTT	CASGRGLGTGGDTGELFF
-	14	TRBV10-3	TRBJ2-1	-	TGTGCCACCTTCAACGGTGGCACCTACAATGAGCAGTTCTTC	CATFNGGTYNEQFF
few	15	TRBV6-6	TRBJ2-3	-	TGTGCCAGCAGTTACTCGGTAGCGTTGACAGATACGCAGTATTTT	CASSYSVALTDTQYF
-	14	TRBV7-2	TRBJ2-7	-	TGTGCCAGCACCCTACGAGGCAGTACCTACGAGCAGTACTTC	CASTLRGSTYEQYF
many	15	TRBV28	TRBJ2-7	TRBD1	TGTGCCAGCAGTCGAACCGGGACAGGAGTCTACGAGCAGTACTTC	CASSRTGTGVYEQYF
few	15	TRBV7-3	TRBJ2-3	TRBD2	TGTGCCAGCAGCTTAGCGGGAGGGCCGGTAGATACGCAGTATTTT	CASSLAGGPVDTQYF
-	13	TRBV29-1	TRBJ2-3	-	TGCAGCGTTGCGTCTAGTGGGATAGATACGCAGTATTTT	CSVASSGIDTQYF
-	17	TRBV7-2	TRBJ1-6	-	TGTGCCAGCAGCCTAGCGATCAGGGTTTCCTATAATTCACCCCTCCACTTT	CASSLAIRVSYNSPLHF
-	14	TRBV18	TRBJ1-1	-	TGTGCCAGCTCACCACTTACGGGGAATACTGAAGCTTTCTTT	CASSPLTGNTEAFF
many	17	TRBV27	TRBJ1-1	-	TGTGCCAGCAGTTCCTTGGGACTTAGAAACCGGGACACTGAAGCTTTCTTT	CASSSLGLRNRDTEAFF
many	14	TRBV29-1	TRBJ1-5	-	TGCAGCGTTGGCCACCGGAATAGCAATCAGCCCCAGCATTTT	CSVGHRNSNQPQHF
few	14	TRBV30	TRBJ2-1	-	TGTGCCTGGAGTGTATCCGGGGGCTACAATGAGCAGTTCTTC	CAWSVSGGYNEQFF
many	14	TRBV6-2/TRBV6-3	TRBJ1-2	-	TGTGCCAGCAGCTATACAGGGCTCGCCTATGGCTACACCTTC	CASSYTGLAYGYTF
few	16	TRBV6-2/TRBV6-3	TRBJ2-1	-	TGTGCCAGCAGTACTGCCATTAGCGGCTCCTACAATGAGCAGTTCTTC	CASSTAISGSYNEQFF
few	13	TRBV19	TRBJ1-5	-	TGTGCCAGTAGTATGGCCAGTGTCGGGCCCCAGCATTTT	CASSMASVGPQHF
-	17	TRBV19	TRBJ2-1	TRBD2	TGTGCCAGTAGCCACGGACTAGCGGGTAGCTCCTACAATGAGCAGTTCTTC	CASSHGLAGSSYNEQFF
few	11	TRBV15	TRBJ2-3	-	TGTGCCACCAGGAAGGCAGATACGCAGTATTTT	CATRKADTQYF
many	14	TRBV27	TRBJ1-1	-	TGTGCCAGCAGTTGGGCAGGGCTGAACACTGAAGCTTTCTTT	CASSWAGLNTEAFF
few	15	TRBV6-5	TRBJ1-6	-	TGTGCCAGCAGTTACGGGGACGGAAGTAATTCACCCCTCCACTTT	CASSYGDGSNSPLHF
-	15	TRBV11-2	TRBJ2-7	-	TGTGCCAGCAGCTTCATGGCAGGGAGCTCCTACGAGCAGTACTTC	CASSFMAGSSYEQYF
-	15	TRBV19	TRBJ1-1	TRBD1	TGTGCCAGTAGTATTCAGGGGGCGCGTTTATCTGAAGCTTTCTTT	CASSIQGARLSEAFF
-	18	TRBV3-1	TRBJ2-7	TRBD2	TGTGCCAGCAGCCAAGCCCGGACTAGCGGAACCAATTCCTACGAGCAGTACTTC	CASSQARTSGTNSYEQYF
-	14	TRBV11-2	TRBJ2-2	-	TGTGCCAGCAGCTCCTACAGGGAGGCCGGGGAGCTGTTTTTT	CASSSYREAGELFF
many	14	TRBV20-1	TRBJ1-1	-	TGCAGTGCTCGATCCCCGAGGATGAACACTGAAGCTTTCTTT	CSARSPRMNTEAFF
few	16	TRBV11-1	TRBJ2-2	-	TGTGCCAGCAGCCCCTCTAGTGGGTCGAACACCGGGGAGCTGTTTTTT	CASSPSSGSNTGELFF
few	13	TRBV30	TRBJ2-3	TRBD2	TGTGCCTGGGGGAGGGCGGGTGCAGATACGCAGTATTTT	CAWGRAGADTQYF
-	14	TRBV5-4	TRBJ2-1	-	TGTGCCAGCAGGTTGGCGCAAACCTACAATGAGCAGTTCTTC	CASRLAQTYNEQFF
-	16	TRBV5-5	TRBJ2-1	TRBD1	TGTGCCAGCAGCTTGGGGGACAGCTCCTTCTACAATGAGCAGTTCTTC	CASSLGDSSFYNEQFF
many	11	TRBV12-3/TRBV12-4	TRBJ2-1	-	TGTGCCAGCAGTTTAGAGTTGGAGCAGTTCTTC	CASSLELEQFF
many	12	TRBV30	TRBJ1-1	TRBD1	TGTGCCTGGAGGTACAGGGGCACTGAAGCTTTCTTT	CAWRYRGTEAFF
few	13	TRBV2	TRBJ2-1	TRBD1	TGTGCCAGCAGTGGCGACAGGGGGTTTGAGCAGTTCTTC	CASSGDRGFEQFF
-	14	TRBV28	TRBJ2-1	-	TGTGCCAGCAGGTTGCGAAGCGCCCGGAATGAGCAGTTCTTC	CASRLRSARNEQFF
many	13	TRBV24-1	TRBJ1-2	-	TGTGCCACCAGCTCGTCAGGGACTCACGGCTACACCTTC	CATSSSGTHGYTF
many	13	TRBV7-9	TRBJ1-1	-	TGTGCCAGCAGCTCCCCCCTGAACACTGAAGCTTTCTTT	CASSSPLNTEAFF
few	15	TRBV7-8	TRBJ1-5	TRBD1	TGTGCCAGCACCCCGACAGGGGAAAGCAATCAGCCCCAGCATTTT	CASTPTGESNQPQHF